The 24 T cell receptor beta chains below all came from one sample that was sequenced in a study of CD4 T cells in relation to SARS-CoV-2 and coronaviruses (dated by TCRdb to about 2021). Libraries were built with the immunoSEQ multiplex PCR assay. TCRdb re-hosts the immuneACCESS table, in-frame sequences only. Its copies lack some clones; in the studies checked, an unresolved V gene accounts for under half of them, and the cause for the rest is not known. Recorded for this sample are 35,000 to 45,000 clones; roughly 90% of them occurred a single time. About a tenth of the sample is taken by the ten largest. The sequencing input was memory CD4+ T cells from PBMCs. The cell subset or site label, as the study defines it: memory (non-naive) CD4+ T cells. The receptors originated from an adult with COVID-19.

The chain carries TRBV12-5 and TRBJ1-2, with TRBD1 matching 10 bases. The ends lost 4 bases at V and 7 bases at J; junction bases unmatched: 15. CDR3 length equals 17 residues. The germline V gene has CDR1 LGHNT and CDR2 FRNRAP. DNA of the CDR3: TGTGCTAGTGGTTCCCTAGGGGGACAGGGGACACTAAGTGGCTACACCTTC. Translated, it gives CASGSLGGQGTLSGYTF. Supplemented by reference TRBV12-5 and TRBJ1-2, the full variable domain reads DARVTQTPRHKVTEMGQEVTMRCQPILGHNTVFWYRQTMMQGLELLAYFRNRAPLDDSGMPKDRFSAEMPDATLATLKIQPSEPRDSAVYFCASGSLGGQGTLSGYTFGSGTRLTVV.

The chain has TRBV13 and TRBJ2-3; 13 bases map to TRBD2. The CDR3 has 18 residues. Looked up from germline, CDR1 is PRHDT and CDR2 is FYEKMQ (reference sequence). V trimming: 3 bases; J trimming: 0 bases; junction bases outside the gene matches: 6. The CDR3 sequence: CASSFRLAGGTSTDTQYF. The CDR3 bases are TGTGCCAGCAGCTTCAGACTAGCGGGGGGAACAAGCACAGATACGCAGTATTTT.

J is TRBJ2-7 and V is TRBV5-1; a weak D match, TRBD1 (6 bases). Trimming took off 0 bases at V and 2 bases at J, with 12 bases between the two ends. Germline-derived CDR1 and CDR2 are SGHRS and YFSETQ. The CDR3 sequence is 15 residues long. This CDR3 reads CASSLGGQRAYEQYF. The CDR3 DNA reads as TGCGCCAGCAGCTTGGGCGGACAGAGAGCCTACGAGCAGTACTTC.

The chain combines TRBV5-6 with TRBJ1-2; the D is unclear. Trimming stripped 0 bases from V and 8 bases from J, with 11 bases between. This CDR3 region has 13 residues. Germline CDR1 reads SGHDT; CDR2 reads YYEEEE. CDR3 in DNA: TGTGCCAGCAGCTTGGATTACGTTTCGGGCTACACCTTC. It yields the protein CASSLDYVSGYTF.

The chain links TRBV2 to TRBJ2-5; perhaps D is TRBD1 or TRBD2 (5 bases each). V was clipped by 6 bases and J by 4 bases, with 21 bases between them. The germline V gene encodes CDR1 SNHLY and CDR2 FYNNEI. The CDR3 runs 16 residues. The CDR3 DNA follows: TGTGCCAGCAGCGCCACCCCAGGGAGAGGGGCAGAGACCCAGTACTTC. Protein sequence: CASSATPGRGAETQYF.

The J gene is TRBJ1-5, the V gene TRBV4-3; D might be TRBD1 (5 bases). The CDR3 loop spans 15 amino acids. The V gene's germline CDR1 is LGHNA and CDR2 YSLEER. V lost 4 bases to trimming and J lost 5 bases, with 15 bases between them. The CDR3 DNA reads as TGCGCCAGCAGCCTAGGGGCAGGGAACGATCAGCCCCAGCATTTT. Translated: CASSLGAGNDQPQHF.

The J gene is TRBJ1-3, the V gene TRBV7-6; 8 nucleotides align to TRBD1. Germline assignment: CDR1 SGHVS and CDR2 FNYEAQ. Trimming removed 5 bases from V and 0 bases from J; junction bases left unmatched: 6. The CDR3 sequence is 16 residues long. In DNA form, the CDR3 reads TGTGCCAGCAGCCCGCGGACAGGGCACTCTGGAAACACCATATATTTT. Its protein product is CASSPRTGHSGNTIYF.

CDR3 region: CASRETGAQETQYF. The CDR3 nucleotides are TGTGCCAGCAGAGAGACAGGGGCCCAAGAGACCCAGTACTTC. The J gene is TRBJ2-5, the V gene TRBV27; TRBD1 aligns across 8 bases. The length of the CDR3 is 14 residues. Germline loops: CDR1 MNHEY, CDR2 SMNVEV (reference sequence). With V trimmed by 6 bases and J by 1 base, 4 bases remained unmatched.

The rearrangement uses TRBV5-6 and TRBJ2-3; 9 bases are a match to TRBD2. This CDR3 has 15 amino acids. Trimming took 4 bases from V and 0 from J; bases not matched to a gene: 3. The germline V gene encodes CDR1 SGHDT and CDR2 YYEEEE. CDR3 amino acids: CASSRAGGSTDTQYF. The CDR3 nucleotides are TGTGCCAGCAGCCGCGCGGGGGGGAGCACAGATACGCAGTATTTT.

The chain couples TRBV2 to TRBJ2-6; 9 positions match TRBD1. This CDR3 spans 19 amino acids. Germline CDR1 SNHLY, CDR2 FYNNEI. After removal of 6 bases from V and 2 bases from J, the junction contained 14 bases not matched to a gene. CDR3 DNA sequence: TGTGCCAGCAGGGACCCGTTCTCCGGGACAGGGACTGGGGCCAACGTCCTGACTTTC. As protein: CASRDPFSGTGTGANVLTF.

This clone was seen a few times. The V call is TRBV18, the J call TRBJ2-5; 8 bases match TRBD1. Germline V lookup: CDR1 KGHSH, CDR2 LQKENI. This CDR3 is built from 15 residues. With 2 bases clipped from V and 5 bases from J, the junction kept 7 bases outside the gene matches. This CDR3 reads CASSPNQGAGETQYF. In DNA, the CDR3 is TGTGCCAGCTCACCAAATCAGGGGGCCGGGGAGACCCAGTACTTC.

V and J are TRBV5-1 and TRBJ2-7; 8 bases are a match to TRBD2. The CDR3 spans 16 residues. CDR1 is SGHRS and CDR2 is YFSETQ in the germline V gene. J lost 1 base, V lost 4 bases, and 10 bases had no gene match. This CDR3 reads CASSPFGTSGSYEQYF. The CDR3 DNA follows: TGCGCCAGCAGCCCCTTCGGAACTAGCGGATCCTACGAGCAGTACTTC.

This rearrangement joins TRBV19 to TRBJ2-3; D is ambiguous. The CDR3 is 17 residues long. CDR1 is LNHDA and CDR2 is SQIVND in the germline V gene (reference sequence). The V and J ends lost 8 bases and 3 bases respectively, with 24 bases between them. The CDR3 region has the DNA TGTGCCAGTGGTGCCTCCGACCTACGACGGGCGACAGATACGCAGTATTTT. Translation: CASGASDLRRATDTQYF.

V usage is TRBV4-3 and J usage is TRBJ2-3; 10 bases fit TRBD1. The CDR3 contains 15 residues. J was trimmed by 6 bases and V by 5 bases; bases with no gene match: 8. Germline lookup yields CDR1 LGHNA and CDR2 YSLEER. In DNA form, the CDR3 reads TGCGCCAGCAGCGACGACAGGGGGCATTACGATACGCAGTATTTT. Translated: CASSDDRGHYDTQYF.

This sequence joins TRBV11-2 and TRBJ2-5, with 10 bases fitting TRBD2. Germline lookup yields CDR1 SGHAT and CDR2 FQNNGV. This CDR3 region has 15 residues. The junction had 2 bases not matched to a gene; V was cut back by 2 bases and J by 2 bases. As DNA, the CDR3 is TGTGCCAGCAGCTTAACTAGCGGGATTCAAGAGACCCAGTACTTC. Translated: CASSLTSGIQETQYF.

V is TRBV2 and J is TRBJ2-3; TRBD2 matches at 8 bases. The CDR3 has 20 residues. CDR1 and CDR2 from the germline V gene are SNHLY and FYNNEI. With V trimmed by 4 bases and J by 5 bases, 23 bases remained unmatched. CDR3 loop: CASSAPDSLRGGSRLDTQYF. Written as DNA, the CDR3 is TGTGCCAGCAGTGCCCCCGACAGCCTTCGGGGGGGGTCGCGTCTAGATACGCAGTATTTT.

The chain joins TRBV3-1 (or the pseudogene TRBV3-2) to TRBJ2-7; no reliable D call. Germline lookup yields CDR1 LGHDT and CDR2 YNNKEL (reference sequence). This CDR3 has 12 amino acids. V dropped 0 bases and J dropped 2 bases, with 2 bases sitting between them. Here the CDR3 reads CASSQEPYEQYF. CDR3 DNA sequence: TGTGCCAGCAGCCAAGAGCCCTACGAGCAGTACTTC.

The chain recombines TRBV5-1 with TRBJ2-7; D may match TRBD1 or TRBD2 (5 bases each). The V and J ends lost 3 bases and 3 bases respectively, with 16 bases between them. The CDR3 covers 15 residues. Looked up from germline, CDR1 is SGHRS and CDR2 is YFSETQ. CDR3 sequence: CASSSTGPNGYEQYF. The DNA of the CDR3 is TGCGCCAGCAGCTCGACGGGACCGAATGGCTACGAGCAGTACTTC. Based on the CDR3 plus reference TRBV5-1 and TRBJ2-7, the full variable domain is KAGVTQTPRYLIKTRGQQVTLSCSPISGHRSVSWYQQTPGQGLQFLFEYFSETQRNKGNFPGRFSGRQFSNSRSEMNVSTLELGDSALYLCASSSTGPNGYEQYFGPGTRLTVT.

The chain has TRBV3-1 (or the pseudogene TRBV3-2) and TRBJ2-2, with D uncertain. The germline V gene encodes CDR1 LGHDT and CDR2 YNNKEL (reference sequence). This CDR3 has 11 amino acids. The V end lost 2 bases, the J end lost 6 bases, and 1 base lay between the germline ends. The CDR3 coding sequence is TGTGCCAGCAGCCAACCCGGGGAGCTGTTTTTT. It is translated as CASSQPGELFF.

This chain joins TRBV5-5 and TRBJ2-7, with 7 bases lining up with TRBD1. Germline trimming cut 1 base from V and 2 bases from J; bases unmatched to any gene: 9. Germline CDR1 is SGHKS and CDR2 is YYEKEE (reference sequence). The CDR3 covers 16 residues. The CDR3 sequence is CASSLSNPGQTYEQYF. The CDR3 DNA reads TGTGCCAGCAGCTTGTCAAACCCGGGACAGACCTACGAGCAGTACTTC.

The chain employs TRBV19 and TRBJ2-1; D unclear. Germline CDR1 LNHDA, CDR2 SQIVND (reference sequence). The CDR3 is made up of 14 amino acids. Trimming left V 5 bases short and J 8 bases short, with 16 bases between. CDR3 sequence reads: CASSPRTPPDEQFF. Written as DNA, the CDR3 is TGTGCCAGTAGTCCCCGGACCCCCCCGGATGAGCAGTTCTTC. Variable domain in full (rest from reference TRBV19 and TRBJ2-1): DGGITQSPKYLFRKEGQNVTLSCEQNLNHDAMYWYRQDPGQGLRLIYYSQIVNDFQKGDIAEGYSVSREKKESFPLTVTSAQKNPTAFYLCASSPRTPPDEQFFGPGTRLTVL.

CDR3 residues: CASSLIKAGGPGELFF. The CDR3, as DNA: TGCGCCAGCAGCTTAATTAAGGCCGGGGGACCCGGGGAGCTGTTTTTT. The V and J genes are TRBV5-1 and TRBJ2-2, with a weak D call TRBD2 (6 bases). The CDR3 length is 16 residues. The V and J ends lost 2 bases and 6 bases respectively, with 17 bases between them. Germline V lookup: CDR1 SGHRS, CDR2 YFSETQ.

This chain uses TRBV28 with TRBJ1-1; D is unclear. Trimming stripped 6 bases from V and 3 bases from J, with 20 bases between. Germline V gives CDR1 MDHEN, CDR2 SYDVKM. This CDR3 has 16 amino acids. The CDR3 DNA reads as TGTGCCAGCAGATTCACGGACGGCCGAGGCGACACTGAAGCTTTCTTT. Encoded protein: CASRFTDGRGDTEAFF.

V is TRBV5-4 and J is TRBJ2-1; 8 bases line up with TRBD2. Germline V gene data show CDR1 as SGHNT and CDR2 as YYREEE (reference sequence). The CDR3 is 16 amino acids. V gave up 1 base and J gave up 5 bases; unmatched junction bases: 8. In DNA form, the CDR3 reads TGTGCCAGCAGCTTGTATGGAGCGGGGGCCCACAATGAGCAGTTCTTC. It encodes CASSLYGAGAHNEQFF. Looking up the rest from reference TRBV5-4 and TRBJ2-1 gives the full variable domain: ETGVTQSPTHLIKTRGQQVTLRCSSQSGHNTVSWYQQALGQGPQFIFQYYREEENGRGNFPPRFSGLQFPNYSSELNVNALELDDSALYLCASSLYGAGAHNEQFFGPGTRLTVL.